Described below is a single T cell receptor beta chain sequence and its context. Its cognate antigen is unknown. V shed 0 bases, J shed 8 bases, and the junction held 1 base outside the gene matches. The CDR3 is made up of 12 amino acids. Germline V gives CDR1 SGDLS, CDR2 YYNGEE. Profiling relied on immunoSEQ multiplex PCR, and the TCRdb table lists in-frame clones only, not all of them. The sample holds roughly 67,000 clones, roughly nine tenths seen once. The source of the sample is a study of OX40 agonist ivuxolimab in advanced cancers. Study summary: Ivuxolimab was administered intravenously to patients at 0.01 to 10 mg/kg every 2 weeks. At under 85% male, the cohort had a mean age of around 56 years, ranging from about 23 to 79. Study conclusions and caveats: Normalized expansion of T-cell clones was also low for some nonresponders.

The receptor was derived from an adult with an advanced solid tumor such as melanoma, head and neck, liver or kidney cancer. Sequences were derived from CD4+ or CD8+ T cells sorted from blood, sampled in a trial of the OX40 agonist ivuxolimab. The chain couples TRBV9 to TRBJ2-7; TRBD2 matches 8 bases. The CDR3 loop reads CASSVAGGKQYF. The CDR3 DNA reads as TGTGCCAGCAGCGTAGCGGGGGGGAAGCAGTACTTC.